This TCR beta chain was sequenced during a study of blood T cell repertoires in COVID-19. Only in-frame clones appear in the TCRdb table, and some are missing; sequencing was by immunoSEQ multiplex PCR. Of 130,000 or so clones in the sample, about four fifths were seen once. Assignment of participants to cohorts was predicated upon participant-reported clinical history. Two consecutive negative NP/OP PCR tests, clearance, or resolved symptoms defined Cohort 3 recovery. CDR3 length equals 17 residues. V gave up 5 bases and J gave up 0 bases, with 14 bases separating them. In germline, CDR1 is MNHEY, CDR2 SMNVEV (reference sequence).

Sample: PBMCs or T cells enriched from blood (not recorded which). The TCR was taken from a woman in her twenties or thirties who had recovered from COVID-19. The chain carries TRBV27 and TRBJ1-6, with a tentative D call TRBD1 (5 bases). The DNA of the CDR3 is TGTGCCAGCAGTCTGAGCAGGGTTAGCTCCTATAATTCACCCCTCCACTTT. It yields the protein CASSLSRVSSYNSPLHF.